The entry that follows covers one T cell receptor (beta chain) sequence. The target antigen is unknown. This specimen belongs to a study of cytomegalovirus exposure and HLA in healthy donors. Looking at the study overall: Unique TCRs numbering around 85 million, obtained from HLA-typed donors, made up an early data release.

Points from the study as a whole: Accurate prediction of HLA-A and HLA-B alleles (for most subjects) was reportedly achieved from TCR beta sequences. Within an earlier analysis, most TCR beta V segments proved productive either about 87% or about 30% of the time.

Primers included in the PCR were 60 Vbeta and 13 Jbeta primers. This table comes from immunoSEQ multiplex PCR, and its TCRdb copy is limited to in-frame clones, with some not included. Here the sample spans 45,000 to 65,000 clones, around 72% being singletons. The sample comprised PBMCs. The source is a young man in good health and CMV-seronegative.

As DNA, the CDR3 is TGTGCCTGCCCAAATAGATTGAGTCCCTACGAGCAGTACTTC. Translated, it gives CACPNRLSPYEQYF. The V and J genes are TRBV30 and TRBJ2-7, with unresolved D. The CDR3 has 14 residues. Germline V gene data show CDR1 as GTSNPN and CDR2 as SVGIG (reference sequence). Trimming left V 6 bases short and J 2 bases short, with 17 bases between. The full variable domain, its missing parts supplied by reference TRBV30 and TRBJ2-7, is SQTIHQWPATLVQPVGSPLSLECTVEGTSNPNLYWYRQAAGRGLQLLFYSVGIGQISSEVPQNLSASRPQDRQFILSSKKLLLSDSGFYLCACPNRLSPYEQYFGPGTRLTVT.